Sequencing of this TCR beta chain was carried out in a study of tumor-infiltrating lymphocytes in primary liver carcinoma. Ten or more counts support this clonotype. Constant-region priming of 500 ng total RNA yielded TCR beta cDNA. Slightly modified ARM-PCR, run as three nested multiplex PCR rounds, produced the TCR beta libraries. The first two PCR rounds used TRBV1-TRBV30 forward primers with a C-beta reverse primer, about 10 cycles each. TCRdb independently ran MiXCR on the multiplex PCR reads; one entry per CDR3 protein. The table includes about 78,000 distinct CDR3 sequences, 71% detected once. Taking about 17-32 mg of unsorted bulk tissue, the authors co-extracted RNA and DNA. Patients had primary liver carcinoma treated by surgical resection. Germline lookup yields CDR1 KGHSH and CDR2 LQKENI. The trim removed 4 bases at V and 5 bases at J, leaving 9 bases unmatched. The CDR3 has 16 amino acids.

This sequence joins TRBV18 and TRBJ2-1; 9 bases line up with TRBD2. Source material: liver tumor tissue from sampling region 4. Subset of the sample: tumor region T4, right-lateral pole. The clonotype was recovered from a woman in her fifties or sixties with primary liver carcinoma and hepatitis B virus infection. This CDR3 reads CASSLVQGTSHNEQFF. The CDR3 region has the DNA TGTGCCAGCTCACTAGTCCAAGGGACTAGCCACAATGAGCAGTTCTTC.